Described below is a single T cell receptor (beta chain) sequence and its context. Its matching antigen is unknown. These data are taken from a study of post-analysis software for immune sequencing data. Study overall: Patients with relapsing-remitting, secondary progressive and progressive-relapsing multiple sclerosis courses were all represented. General study findings and limits: Significantly lower normalized Chao1 diversity was seen in multiple sclerosis patients than in controls. When patients were compared with controls, about five TRBV segments were more frequent, TRBV5-6, TRBV5-1 and TRBV20-1 among them.

Trimming took off 6 bases at V and 0 bases at J, with 11 bases between the two ends. The CDR3 loop spans 15 amino acids. Unique molecular identifiers featured in each of the TCR beta cDNA libraries. TCRdb ran MiXCR on the PCR reads and lists one entry per CDR3 protein. The sample carries about 560,000 distinct CDR3 sequences, roughly two fifths recorded once. Sequenced material: blood. The TCR comes from a girl aged 5 to 17 with multiple sclerosis. The chain has TRBV12-3 or TRBV12-4 and TRBJ1-4; no clear D gene. CDR3: CASRRGRSTNEKLFF. CDR3 bases: TGTGCCAGCAGGAGAGGGAGGTCAACTAATGAAAAACTGTTTTTT.